This T cell receptor beta chain emerged from a study of blood T cell repertoires in COVID-19 (dated by TCRdb to the early 2020s). Background on the whole study: The collaborator samples originated in the United States, Italy and Spain and spanned the acute and convalescent phases of COVID-19. Samples were obtained from the ongoing ImmuneRACE study (first 160 participants) and from 1,254 subjects provided by 6 global collaborators. The prospective study material was composed of cDNA or gDNA derived from T cells, B-cell-depleted T cells, or PBMCs. The repertoires were released in a freely available public database intended as a resource for research on the immune response to SARS-CoV-2. Nearly every sample came with metadata listing a de-identified subject ID, COVID-19 status, age in years and sex. Where available, HLA class I and class II types were obtained from metadata supplied by the sample provider rather than from assay-based typing. Subjects who had been exposed to COVID-19, were actively infected with it, or had recovered from it provided the deeply sampled blood TCRbeta repertoires that made up the dataset.

The immunoSEQ Assay, a bias-controlled multiplex PCR, was used to amplify TCRbeta CDR3 regions from genomic DNA. The paper's data handling went like this. The number of nucleated cells in each sample was estimated from the amplification of reference gene primers within the assay. To quantify the absolute abundance of each unique TCRbeta CDR3 rearrangement, sequence reads were collapsed and filtered. For each sample, productive Simpson clonality was calculated as the square root of Simpson's diversity index over productive rearrangements. TCRdb re-hosts the immuneACCESS table, in-frame sequences only. Its copies lack some clones; in the studies checked, an unresolved V gene accounts for under half of them, and the cause for the rest is not known. D and trimming come from the DNA, and the V and J calls and clone size come from that table. This sample gives roughly 160,000 clones in total; around 80% of them show up just once. The ten largest clonotypes hold about an eighth of the sample.

CDR1 is given as SGDLS and CDR2 as YYNGEE, both from the germline V gene. The CDR3 runs 15 amino acids, cysteine and phenylalanine included. The read is trimmed to its CDR3 DNA, 45 bases read in frame from base 1. Between the V and J ends, shortened by 3 bases and 3 bases respectively, the junction contains 15 bases. The study at large found these results: The amount of clinical and demographic metadata varied by source and participant and was provided uncurated.

Participants in the prospective study were enrolled through a virtual design, were aged roughly 18 to 100 years, and lived in some 24 United States geographic areas. To assign participants to cohorts, the prospective study relied on clinical history that participants themselves reported in a screening survey and a study questionnaire. For ImmuneRACE Cohort 3, a participant was defined as recovered based on two consecutive negative NP/OP PCR tests, clearance by a healthcare professional, or resolution of symptoms. In the prospective study, mobile phlebotomists collected whole blood, serum and a nasopharyngeal or oropharyngeal swab from each participant. Additional blood draws and questionnaires over an approximately two-month period could optionally be provided by prospective study participants. Blood samples from the prospective study were shipped frozen or at room temperature prior to DNA extraction.

A remark on this clone: The antigen it recognizes is unknown. No much larger clonotype is one base removed from it; base qualities were not supplied.

The clonotype comes from an older woman who had recovered from COVID-19. The V and J genes are TRBV9 and TRBJ1-2, with no reliable assignment of the D segment. The sample consisted of PBMCs or T cells enriched from blood (not recorded which). CDR3 sequence: CASSAADSGDYGYTF. The nucleotide sequence is TGTGCCAGCAGCGCAGCGGACTCGGGTGACTATGGCTACACCTTC.